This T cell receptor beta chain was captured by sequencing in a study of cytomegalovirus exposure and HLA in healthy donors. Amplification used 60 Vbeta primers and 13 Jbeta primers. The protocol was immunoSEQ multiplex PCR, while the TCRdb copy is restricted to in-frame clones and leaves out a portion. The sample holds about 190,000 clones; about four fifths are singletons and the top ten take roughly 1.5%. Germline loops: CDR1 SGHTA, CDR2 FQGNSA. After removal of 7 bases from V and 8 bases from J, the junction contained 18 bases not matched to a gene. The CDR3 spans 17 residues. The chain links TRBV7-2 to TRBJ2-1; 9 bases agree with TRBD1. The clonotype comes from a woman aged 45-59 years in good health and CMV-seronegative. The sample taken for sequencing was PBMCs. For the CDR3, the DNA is TGTGCCAGCATCAGAGAGCCAAGTGGACAGGGGTTGTATGAGCAGTTCTTC. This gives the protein CASIREPSGQGLYEQFF.